The TCR beta chain under discussion was sequenced for a study of beta chain features in type 1 diabetes. The isolated RNA, all of it, was reverse transcribed, so expressed TCRB transcripts were what got sequenced. TCRdb's copy holds only in-frame clones and misses some; the assay was immunoSEQ multiplex PCR. The repertoire consists of 250,000 to 300,000 clones, with about 7.8% occurring once and the leading ten covering roughly 1%. The CDR3 extends over 16 amino acids. Per the germline V gene, CDR1 is SGHRS and CDR2 is YFSETQ. Between the trimmed V and J ends, which lost 2 bases and 1 base, there was a span of 15 bases.

J is TRBJ1-1 and V is TRBV5-1, with D perhaps matching TRBD1 (5 bases). The sample was central memory CD4+ T cells from blood. The source is a woman under 30 in good health. The CDR3 loop is CASSLGVTGRNTEAFF. CDR3 bases: TGCGCCAGCAGCTTAGGGGTTACAGGAAGGAACACTGAAGCTTTCTTT.